One and the same sample provided the 28 T cell receptor beta chains below, sequenced in a study of blood T cell repertoires in COVID-19. Sequencing used immunoSEQ multiplex PCR; TCRdb keeps in-frame clones, though not all of them. The table shows 130,000 to 150,000 clones, with around four fifths occurring only once. Sequencing was done on a sample of peripheral blood. The receptor set was obtained from a middle-aged woman with active or convalescent COVID-19.

This chain connects TRBV3-1 (or the pseudogene TRBV3-2) to TRBJ2-7, with 7 bases aligning to TRBD1. This CDR3 region has 12 residues. Germline V lookup: CDR1 LGHDT, CDR2 YNNKEL (reference sequence). The trim removed 5 bases at V and 6 bases at J, leaving 4 bases unmatched. The CDR3 DNA follows: TGTGCCAGCAGCAACAGGGGCCTCGAGCAGTACTTC. The encoded protein is CASSNRGLEQYF.

The chain recombines TRBV29-1 with TRBJ1-1; tentatively, D is TRBD1 (5 bases). Germline V lookup: CDR1 SQVTM, CDR2 ANQGSEA. The V gene lost 4 bases and the J gene lost 4 bases, with 13 bases spanning the gap. CDR3 length: 13 residues. The CDR3 coding sequence is TGCAGCGTTGTGGGGCAGTGGGGCACTGAAGCTTTCTTT. Its translation: CSVVGQWGTEAFF. Together with reference TRBV29-1 and TRBJ1-1, the CDR3 gives the full variable domain: SAVISQKPSRDICQRGTSLTIQCQVDSQVTMMFWYRQQPGQSLTLIATANQGSEATYESGFVIDKFPISRPNLTFSTLTVSNMSPEDSSIYLCSVVGQWGTEAFFGQGTRLTVV.

Many counts were recorded for this clone. The V gene is TRBV27, the J gene TRBJ1-2; D is perhaps TRBD1 (6 bases). V was clipped by 5 bases and J by 6 bases, with 10 bases between them. In germline, CDR1 is MNHEY, CDR2 SMNVEV (reference sequence). This CDR3 is 12 amino acids long. This CDR3 reads CASSPTGNGYTF. CDR3 sequence (DNA): TGTGCCAGCAGTCCCACAGGGAATGGCTACACCTTC.

The chain recombines TRBV2 with TRBJ2-7, with D possibly matching TRBD2 (5 bases). V lost 2 bases to trimming and J lost 7 bases, with 18 bases between them. Germline CDR1 is SNHLY and CDR2 is FYNNEI. The CDR3 runs to 15 residues. CDR3 bases: TGTGCCAGCAGTGAATTCGGTCTGGAGCCGGGAGAGCAGTACTTC. Its protein product is CASSEFGLEPGEQYF.

The chain couples TRBV2 to TRBJ1-3; perhaps TRBD1 as D (5 bases). Germline lookup yields CDR1 SNHLY and CDR2 FYNNEI. The CDR3 is 15 residues long. Trimming removed 5 bases at V and 2 bases at J, with 13 bases between. CDR3 protein: CASSRESGPGNTIYF. The CDR3 DNA follows: TGTGCCAGCAGTCGGGAGTCGGGGCCTGGAAACACCATATATTTT.

The rearrangement links TRBV9 to TRBJ2-1; 7 bases match TRBD2. CDR3 length: 15 residues. The germline V gene has CDR1 SGDLS and CDR2 YYNGEE. The J segment lost 6 bases and the V segment lost 4 bases, leaving 10 bases of the junction unmatched. CDR3 DNA: TGTGCCAGCAGCTCGGGACTATGGTACGTCAATGAGCAGTTCTTC. Its protein is CASSSGLWYVNEQFF.

In its sample, this clone was seen a few times. The chain employs TRBV7-2 and TRBJ2-4; D perhaps matches TRBD1 (6 bases). V lost 1 base, J lost 6 bases, and 10 bases lay in between. The CDR3 has 14 amino acids. Germline V lookup: CDR1 SGHTA, CDR2 FQGNSA. As DNA, the CDR3 is TGTGCCAGCAGCTTAGATCAGGGGCTAAACATTCAGTACTTC. Translating it yields CASSLDQGLNIQYF.

The chain links TRBV10-3 to TRBJ1-5, with 7 bases identical to TRBD1. Germline V gives CDR1 ENHRY, CDR2 SYGVKD. With 5 bases clipped from V and 3 bases from J, the junction kept 7 bases outside the gene matches. This CDR3 is built from 15 residues. CDR3 region: CAISTRGQSNQPQHF. In DNA, the CDR3 is TGTGCCATCAGTACGAGGGGGCAGTCCAATCAGCCCCAGCATTTT.

Comments on this clone: An end of the junction differs from the germline gene, which may be a read error. The chain links TRBV7-7 to TRBJ2-2, with D perhaps TRBD2 (6 bases). Germline-derived CDR1 and CDR2 are SSHAT and FNYEAQ (reference sequence). This CDR3 has 15 amino acids. CDR3 nucleotides: TGTGCTAGCAGCCCGGGACTCGCGAACACCGGGGAGCTGTTTTTT. This gives the protein CASSPGLANTGELFF.

The chain employs TRBV6-1 and TRBJ1-4; D unresolved. CDR3 length: 15 residues. Trimming took 8 bases from V and 0 from J, leaving 13 bases between them. The germline V gene encodes CDR1 MNHNS and CDR2 SASEGT. Here the CDR3 reads CASGWPGATNEKLFF. In DNA form, the CDR3 reads TGTGCCAGCGGGTGGCCCGGGGCAACTAATGAAAAACTGTTTTTT.

This chain joins TRBV28 and TRBJ1-6, with D possibly TRBD1 on 5 matching bases. The length of the CDR3 is 19 residues. Trimming took 3 bases from V and 0 from J, leaving 18 bases between them. Germline V CDR1 and CDR2: MDHEN, SYDVKM. The CDR3: CASSFPPGGGSSYNSPLHF. The DNA for the CDR3 is TGTGCCAGCAGTTTTCCCCCTGGCGGGGGGAGCTCCTATAATTCACCCCTCCACTTT.

The rearrangement uses TRBV10-3 and TRBJ1-2, with 8 bases that match TRBD1. Trimming cost V 6 bases and J 5 bases; bases outside gene matches: 8. CDR1 ENHRY and CDR2 SYGVKD come from the germline V gene. The CDR3 has 14 residues. CDR3 sequence: CAIRESGTGYGYTF. The CDR3 DNA sequence: TGTGCCATCAGAGAATCCGGGACAGGATATGGCTACACCTTC.

V is TRBV2 and J is TRBJ1-2, with 11 positions matching TRBD1. Germline V gene data show CDR1 as SNHLY and CDR2 as FYNNEI. The CDR3 runs to 14 residues. The junction had 2 bases not matched to a gene; V was cut back by 7 bases and J by 1 base. The CDR3 loop is CASKGQGVNYGYTF. The CDR3 nucleotides are TGTGCCAGCAAGGGACAGGGGGTTAACTATGGCTACACCTTC.

The V and J genes are TRBV6-5 and TRBJ1-2; TRBD1 matches at 8 bases. With V trimmed by 6 bases and J by 7 bases, 7 bases remained unmatched. This CDR3 contains 13 residues. From germline, CDR1 is MNHEY and CDR2 SVGAGI. CDR3 region: CASRWTGTGGYTF. The CDR3 nucleotides are TGTGCCAGCAGGTGGACAGGGACAGGTGGCTACACCTTC.

This clone was found a few times. The genes are TRBV20-1 and TRBJ1-2; D call uncertain. Germline V lookup: CDR1 DFQATT, CDR2 SNEGSKA (reference sequence). The V end was cut by 6 bases, the J end by 7 bases, with 12 bases between. The CDR3 loop spans 11 amino acids. Here the CDR3 DNA reads TGCAGTGCAGACGACAATTTTGGCTACACCTTC. It yields the protein CSADDNFGYTF.

The V gene is TRBV7-9, the J gene TRBJ1-2; 9 bases agree with TRBD1. The CDR3 runs to 14 residues. The germline V gene has CDR1 SEHNR and CDR2 FQNEAQ (reference sequence). Trimming removed 6 bases from V and 7 bases from J; junction bases left unmatched: 9. The CDR3, as DNA: TGTGCCAGCAGTATCGGGACAGGGAGATTTGGCTACACCTTC. Translated: CASSIGTGRFGYTF.

This sequence joins TRBV30 and TRBJ2-3, with a possible D match to TRBD1 (6 bases). V was pared by 1 base and J by 8 bases, with 7 bases between. Per the germline V gene, CDR1 is GTSNPN and CDR2 is SVGIG (reference sequence). CDR3 length equals 11 residues. The CDR3 here is CAWSGQVTQYF. CDR3 nucleotides: TGTGCCTGGAGTGGACAGGTTACGCAGTATTTT.

This chain uses TRBV10-2 with TRBJ2-7; weak D call: TRBD1 (6 bases). V was pared by 2 bases and J by 2 bases, with 10 bases between. The CDR3 is made up of 14 amino acids. Germline assignment: CDR1 WSHSY and CDR2 SAAADI. CDR3 DNA sequence: TGCGCCAGCAGTGAGAGACAGGCCCCCTACGAGCAGTACTTC. Translation: CASSERQAPYEQYF.

This chain connects TRBV27 to TRBJ2-6, with 7 bases identical to TRBD1. This CDR3 has 17 residues. The J segment lost 0 bases and the V segment lost 5 bases, leaving 7 bases of the junction unmatched. Germline CDR1 reads MNHEY; CDR2 reads SMNVEV (reference sequence). The CDR3 nucleotides are TGTGCCAGCAGTCCGGGACAGATCAACTCTGGGGCCAACGTCCTGACTTTC. Residues: CASSPGQINSGANVLTF.

This clone has only a few counts. V is TRBV5-5 and J is TRBJ1-4, with D maybe TRBD1 (6 bases). Per germline, CDR1 SGHKS and CDR2 YYEKEE (reference sequence). The CDR3 is 14 amino acids. V lost 6 bases, J lost 6 bases, and 15 bases lay in between. CDR3 in DNA: TGTGCCAGCACCCTAACAGGGAGTTATGAAAAACTGTTTTTT. Translation gives CASTLTGSYEKLFF. Variable domain in full (rest from reference TRBV5-5 and TRBJ1-4): DAGVTQSPTHLIKTRGQQVTLRCSPISGHKSVSWYQQVLGQGPQFIFQYYEKEERGRGNFPDRFSARQFPNYSSELNVNALLLGDSALYLCASTLTGSYEKLFFGSGTQLSVL.

This clone was counted a few times. V is TRBV18 and J is TRBJ1-3, with D hard to call. Trimming left V 3 bases short and J 2 bases short, with 8 bases between. The germline V gene has CDR1 KGHSH and CDR2 LQKENI. The CDR3 is made up of 14 amino acids. The CDR3 DNA follows: TGTGCCAGCTCACCTGACACGCCTGGAAACACCATATATTTT. Its translation is CASSPDTPGNTIYF.

The V call is TRBV5-6, the J call TRBJ1-2, with 7 bases matching TRBD1. Germline trimming cut 2 bases from V and 5 bases from J; bases unmatched to any gene: 9. The CDR3 length is 15 residues. Looked up from germline, CDR1 is SGHDT and CDR2 is YYEEEE. Here the CDR3 DNA reads TGTGCCAGCAGCTTCCCCAGGGGGTCTTCGTATGGCTACACCTTC. It yields the protein CASSFPRGSSYGYTF.

This rearrangement joins TRBV18 to TRBJ1-1, with 8 bases matching TRBD1. The CDR3 runs 19 residues. Germline V gene sequence: CDR1 KGHSH, CDR2 LQKENI. The V and J ends lost 0 bases and 0 bases, in that order; junction bases with no gene match: 12. The CDR3 here is CASSPPIGQGAGMNTEAFF. Written as DNA, the CDR3 is TGTGCCAGCTCACCACCAATAGGTCAGGGGGCCGGAATGAACACTGAAGCTTTCTTT.

This clone was detected once. The chain carries TRBV7-2 and TRBJ1-1, with 10 bases fitting TRBD1. This CDR3 comprises 14 residues. J lost 1 base, V lost 5 bases, and 1 base had no gene match. The V gene's germline CDR1 is SGHTA and CDR2 FQGNSA. The CDR3 here is CASSRTGGNTEAFF. CDR3 bases: TGTGCCAGCAGCCGGACAGGGGGGAACACTGAAGCTTTCTTT.

The chain joins TRBV6-1 to TRBJ2-2; 7 nucleotides agree with TRBD1. V lost 6 bases to trimming and J lost 8 bases; unmatched junction nucleotides: 9. The CDR3 is 14 amino acids. Germline V gene data show CDR1 as MNHNS and CDR2 as SASEGT. The CDR3 protein is CASRRDSLWGELFF. The CDR3 region has the DNA TGTGCCAGCAGAAGGGACAGCCTTTGGGGGGAGCTGTTTTTT.

The genes are TRBV4-1 and TRBJ1-5; 7 nucleotides align to TRBD1. The V and J ends lost 0 bases and 3 bases, in that order; junction bases with no gene match: 5. CDR1 and CDR2 (germline): MGHRA, YSYEKL. This CDR3 has 16 residues. CDR3 loop: CASSQDWTGFNQPQHF. The CDR3 DNA is TGCGCCAGCAGCCAAGACTGGACAGGCTTCAATCAGCCCCAGCATTTT.

This sequence joins TRBV9 and TRBJ1-3; D uncertain. Germline-derived CDR1 and CDR2 are SGDLS and YYNGEE. With 7 bases removed from V and 0 bases from J, the gap between germline ends came to 8 bases. The CDR3 length is 13 residues. The chain's CDR3 is CASAAISGNTIYF. As DNA, the CDR3 is TGTGCCAGCGCGGCGATCTCTGGAAACACCATATATTTT. The entire variable domain, with the rest obtained from reference TRBV9 and TRBJ1-3, is as follows: DSGVTQTPKHLITATGQRVTLRCSPRSGDLSVYWYQQSLDQGLQFLIQYYNGEERAKGNILERFSAQQFPDLHSELNLSSLELGDSALYFCASAAISGNTIYFGEGSWLTVV.

This clone was picked up a small number of times. The chain has TRBV18 and TRBJ1-1, with D tentatively TRBD1 (5 bases). CDR1 KGHSH and CDR2 LQKENI come from the germline V gene. This CDR3 is 14 amino acids long. The germline V and J ends were trimmed by 1 base and 0 bases, with 6 bases remaining between them. The CDR3, as DNA: TGTGCCAGCTCACCACGGACATTGAACACTGAAGCTTTCTTT. It translates to CASSPRTLNTEAFF.